This T cell receptor (beta chain) was sequenced during a study of T cells in Graves' hyperthyroidism and ophthalmopathy. Study observations and caveats: Onset of ophthalmopathy came a median approximately 6.8 months after the model predicted it.

The source material, RNA transcripts, was used to amplify TCR beta CDR3 regions. An initial round of RT-PCR targeting the TCR CDR3 relied on the HTBI primer set. TCRdb itself ran the multiplex PCR reads through MiXCR, one entry per CDR3 protein. The table records hundreds of thousands of distinct CDR3 sequences, around 21% of them present only once. This clonotype has just a few counts. Antigen unknown. Every diagnosis used clinical symptoms, serum thyroxine and TRAb, thyroid ultrasound and orbital computed tomography. V shed 4 bases and J shed 5 bases, with 14 bases lying between them. The germline V gene has CDR1 LNHDA and CDR2 SQIVND (reference sequence). The CDR3 sequence is 14 residues long.

The clonotype was recovered from a man aged 25-45 years with Graves' ophthalmopathy. The sequenced material came from blood. This chain connects TRBV19 to TRBJ2-5; tentatively, D is TRBD1 (5 bases). CDR3: CASSTTGYGETQYF. The CDR3 DNA is TGTGCCAGTAGTACCACAGGATATGGGGAGACCCAGTACTTC.